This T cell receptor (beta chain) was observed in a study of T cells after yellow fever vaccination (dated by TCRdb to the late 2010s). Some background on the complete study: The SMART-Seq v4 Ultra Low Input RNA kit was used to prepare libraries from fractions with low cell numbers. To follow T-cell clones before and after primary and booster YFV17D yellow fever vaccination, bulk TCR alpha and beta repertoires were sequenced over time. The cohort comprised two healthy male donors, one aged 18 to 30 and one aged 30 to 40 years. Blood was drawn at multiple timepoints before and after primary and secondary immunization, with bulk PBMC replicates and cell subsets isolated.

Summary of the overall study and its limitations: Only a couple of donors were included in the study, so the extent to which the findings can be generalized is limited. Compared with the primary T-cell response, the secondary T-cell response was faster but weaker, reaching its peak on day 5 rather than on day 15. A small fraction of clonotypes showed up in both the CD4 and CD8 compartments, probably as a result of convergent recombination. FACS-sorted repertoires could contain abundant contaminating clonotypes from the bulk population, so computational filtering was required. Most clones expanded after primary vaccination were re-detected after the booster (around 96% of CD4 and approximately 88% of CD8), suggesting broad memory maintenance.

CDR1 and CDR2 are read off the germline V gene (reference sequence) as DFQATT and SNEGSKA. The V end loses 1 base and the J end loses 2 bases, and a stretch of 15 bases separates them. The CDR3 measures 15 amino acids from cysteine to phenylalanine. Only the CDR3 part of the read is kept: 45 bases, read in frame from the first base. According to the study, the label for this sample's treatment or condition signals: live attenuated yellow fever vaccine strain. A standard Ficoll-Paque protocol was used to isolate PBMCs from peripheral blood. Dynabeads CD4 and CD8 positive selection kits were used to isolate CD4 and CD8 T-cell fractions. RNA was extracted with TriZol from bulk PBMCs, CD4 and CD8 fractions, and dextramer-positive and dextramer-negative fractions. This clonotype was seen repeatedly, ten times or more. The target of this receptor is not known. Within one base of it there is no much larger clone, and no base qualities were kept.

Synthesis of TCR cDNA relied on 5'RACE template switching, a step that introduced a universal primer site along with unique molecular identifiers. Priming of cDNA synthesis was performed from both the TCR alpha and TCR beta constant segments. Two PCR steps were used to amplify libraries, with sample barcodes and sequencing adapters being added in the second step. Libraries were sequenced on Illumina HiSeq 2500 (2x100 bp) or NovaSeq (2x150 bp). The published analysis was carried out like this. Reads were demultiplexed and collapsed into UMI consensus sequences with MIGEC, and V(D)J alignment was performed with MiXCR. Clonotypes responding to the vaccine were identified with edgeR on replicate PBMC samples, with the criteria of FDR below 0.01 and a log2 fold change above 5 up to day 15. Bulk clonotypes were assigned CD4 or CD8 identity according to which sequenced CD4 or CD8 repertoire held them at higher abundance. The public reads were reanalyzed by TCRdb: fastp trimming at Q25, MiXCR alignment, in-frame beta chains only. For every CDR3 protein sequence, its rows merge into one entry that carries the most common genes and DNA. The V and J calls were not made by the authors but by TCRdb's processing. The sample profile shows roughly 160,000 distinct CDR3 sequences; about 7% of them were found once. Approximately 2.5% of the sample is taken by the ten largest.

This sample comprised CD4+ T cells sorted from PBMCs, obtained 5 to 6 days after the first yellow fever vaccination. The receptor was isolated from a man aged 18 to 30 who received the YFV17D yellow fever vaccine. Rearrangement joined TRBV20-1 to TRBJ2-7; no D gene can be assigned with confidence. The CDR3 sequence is CSARVAGRVPYEQYF. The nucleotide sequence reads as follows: TGCAGTGCTAGAGTGGCAGGTCGGGTTCCCTACGAGCAGTACTTC.